This TCR beta chain was sequenced in a study of blood T cell repertoires in COVID-19. Study overall: PBMCs, B-cell-depleted T cells, or T cells provided the cDNA or gDNA that made up the material.

V was shortened by 5 bases and J by 5 bases, with 13 bases between the two germline ends. Germline CDR1 is SGHTA and CDR2 is FQGNSA. The CDR3 sequence is 15 residues long. In the authors' methods: Reference gene primers were amplified, and this amplification served to estimate nucleated cell counts. Method: immunoSEQ multiplex PCR; TCRdb's copy keeps in-frame clones and lacks some. V, J and clone size are those of that table, while D and trimming were read from the DNA. The table lists some 70,000 clones, roughly 72% of them singletons. This clonotype was obtained from a man aged 60 to 69 with COVID-19, enrolled during active disease. The sequenced sample was peripheral blood. The chain is built from TRBV7-2 and TRBJ1-6, with D perhaps matching TRBD1 (6 bases). CDR3 in amino acids: CASSLGQYNNSPLHF. The CDR3 bases are TGTGCCAGCAGCCTCGGACAGTACAATAATTCACCCCTCCACTTT.